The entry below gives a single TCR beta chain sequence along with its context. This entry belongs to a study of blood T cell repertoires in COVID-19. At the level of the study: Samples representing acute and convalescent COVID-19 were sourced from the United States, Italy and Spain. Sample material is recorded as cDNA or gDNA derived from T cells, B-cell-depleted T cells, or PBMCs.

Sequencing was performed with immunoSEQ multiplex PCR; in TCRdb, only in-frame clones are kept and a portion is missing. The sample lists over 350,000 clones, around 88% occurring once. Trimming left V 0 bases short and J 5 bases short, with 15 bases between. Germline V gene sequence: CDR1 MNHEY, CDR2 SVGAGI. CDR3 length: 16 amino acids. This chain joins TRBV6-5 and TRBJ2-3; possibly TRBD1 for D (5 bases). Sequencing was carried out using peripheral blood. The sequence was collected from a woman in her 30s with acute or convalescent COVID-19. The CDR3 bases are TGTGCCAGCAGTTACTCGAATCCCAGGGTGGGAGATACGCAGTATTTT. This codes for CASSYSNPRVGDTQYF.